Each of the 24 T cell receptor beta chains below was sequenced from the same sample in a study of OX40 agonist ivuxolimab in advanced cancers. Sequenced by immunoSEQ multiplex PCR; TCRdb stores in-frame clones only, minus some. The sample lists roughly 80,000 clones, around 81% occurring once. Specimen: CD4+ or CD8+ T cells sorted from blood, collected in a trial of the OX40 agonist ivuxolimab. All receptors come from an adult with an advanced solid tumor such as melanoma, head and neck, liver or kidney cancer.

The chain carries TRBV9 and TRBJ1-1; no definite D call. V was clipped by 0 bases and J by 2 bases, with 5 bases between them. The CDR3 has 13 amino acids. CDR1 SGDLS and CDR2 YYNGEE come from the germline V gene. DNA of the CDR3: TGTGCCAGCAGCGTAGGTCCCAACACTGAAGCTTTCTTT. Translation gives CASSVGPNTEAFF.

This chain joins TRBV5-6 and TRBJ2-2; D is perhaps TRBD2 (5 bases). Germline assignment: CDR1 SGHDT and CDR2 YYEEEE. This CDR3 spans 16 amino acids. V lost 4 bases to trimming and J lost 3 bases, with 16 bases between them. The CDR3 DNA reads TGTGCCAGCAGCCTGATAGGGCTAGCTTACACCGGGGAGCTGTTTTTT. Amino acids: CASSLIGLAYTGELFF.

The chain uses TRBV29-1 and TRBJ2-2; D is possibly TRBD1 (5 bases). The CDR3 spans 14 residues. The germline CDR1 and CDR2 sequences are SQVTM and ANQGSEA. Trimming took 1 base from V and 0 from J, leaving 6 bases between them. CDR3 nucleotides: TGCAGCGTTGAAGGGGGCTCGAACACCGGGGAGCTGTTTTTT. Its translation is CSVEGGSNTGELFF.

In nucleotides, the CDR3 is TGTGCCAGCAGCTTATCGGGGGCAACAAACAATGAGCAGTTCTTC. Protein product: CASSLSGATNNEQFF. The gene calls are TRBV11-2 and TRBJ2-1; D may match TRBD1 or TRBD2 (6 bases each). The germline CDR1 and CDR2 sequences are SGHAT and FQNNGV. CDR3 length: 15 residues. With 2 bases removed from V and 5 bases from J, the gap between germline ends came to 13 bases.

The chain is built from TRBV11-2 and TRBJ1-5, with a possible D match to TRBD1 (6 bases). Germline loops: CDR1 SGHAT, CDR2 FQNNGV. CDR3 size: 13 residues. The ends were cut back, 6 bases at V and 9 bases at J, with 15 bases in the middle. CDR3 sequence reads: CASSPRGQMPQHF. CDR3 bases: TGTGCCAGCAGTCCCCGGGGGCAGATGCCCCAGCATTTT.

The V call is TRBV4-1, the J call TRBJ1-5; TRBD1 aligns across 9 bases. The CDR3 is 15 amino acids. The junction had 7 bases not matched to a gene; V was cut back by 3 bases and J by 7 bases. Germline CDR1 MGHRA, CDR2 YSYEKL. The CDR3 loop reads CASSQGGTGRQPQHF. In nucleotides, the CDR3 is TGCGCCAGCAGCCAGGGCGGGACAGGGCGGCAGCCCCAGCATTTT.

DNA for the CDR3: TGCGCCAGCAGGGGGGACAGGGGGGACTGCAATCAGCCCCAGCATTTT. It encodes CASRGDRGDCNQPQHF. This chain links TRBV10-1 with TRBJ1-5; 11 bases map to TRBD1. The germline gives CDR1 WNHNN, CDR2 SYGVQD (reference sequence). The CDR3 spans 16 residues. V shed 6 bases, J shed 2 bases, and the junction held 6 bases outside the gene matches.

CDR3 nucleotides: TGTGCCAGCAGTTTTGGGGGCGTGAGGACCTACGAGCAGTACTTC. Amino acids: CASSFGGVRTYEQYF. V is TRBV27 and J is TRBJ2-7, with D maybe TRBD1 (6 bases). V gave up 3 bases and J gave up 2 bases, with 14 bases separating them. The CDR3 covers 15 residues. Germline V gene lookup returns CDR1 MNHEY and CDR2 SMNVEV (reference sequence).

The J gene is TRBJ2-4, the V gene TRBV18; a weak D match, TRBD1 (5 bases). Germline loops: CDR1 KGHSH, CDR2 LQKENI. Trimming shortened V by 2 bases and J by 8 bases, and 7 bases separated the two germline ends. The CDR3 spans 12 residues. The CDR3 here is CASSPETDIQYF. CDR3 coding DNA: TGTGCCAGCTCACCAGAGACAGACATTCAGTACTTC.

The chain recombines TRBV29-1 with TRBJ1-2; a weak D match, TRBD1 (5 bases). CDR1 and CDR2 from the germline V gene are SQVTM and ANQGSEA. V was shortened by 3 bases and J by 4 bases, with 9 bases between the two germline ends. The CDR3 runs to 12 residues. CDR3 loop: CSVDAQVYGYTF. The CDR3 bases are TGCAGCGTTGATGCACAGGTCTATGGCTACACCTTC. The full variable domain, in which reference TRBV29-1 and TRBJ1-2 provide the parts outside the CDR3, is SAVISQKPSRDICQRGTSLTIQCQVDSQVTMMFWYRQQPGQSLTLIATANQGSEATYESGFVIDKFPISRPNLTFSTLTVSNMSPEDSSIYLCSVDAQVYGYTFGSGTRLTVV.

The chain uses TRBV7-2 and TRBJ2-3; D gene ambiguous. Looked up from germline, CDR1 is SGHTA and CDR2 is FQGNSA. CDR3 size: 12 residues. Trimming stripped 5 bases from V and 3 bases from J, with 6 bases between. The CDR3 region is CASSRRTDTQYF. Here the CDR3 DNA reads TGTGCCAGCAGCAGGAGAACAGATACGCAGTATTTT.

V is TRBV5-1 and J is TRBJ1-1; maybe TRBD1 (6 bases). V gave up 0 bases and J gave up 0 bases, with 18 bases separating them. CDR1 SGHRS and CDR2 YFSETQ come from the germline V gene. The CDR3 extends over 18 amino acids. The CDR3 DNA is TGCGCCAGCAGCTTGGCTCCCCCGGGGGACAACTTGAACACTGAAGCTTTCTTT. It encodes CASSLAPPGDNLNTEAFF. Looking up the rest from reference TRBV5-1 and TRBJ1-1 gives the full variable domain: KAGVTQTPRYLIKTRGQQVTLSCSPISGHRSVSWYQQTPGQGLQFLFEYFSETQRNKGNFPGRFSGRQFSNSRSEMNVSTLELGDSALYLCASSLAPPGDNLNTEAFFGQGTRLTVV.

The genes are TRBV25-1 and TRBJ1-2; 10 bases line up with TRBD1. The V gene's germline CDR1 is MGHDK and CDR2 SYGVNS. This CDR3 has 13 residues. After removal of 6 bases from V and 10 bases from J, the junction contained 8 bases not matched to a gene. DNA of the CDR3: TGTGCCAGCAGGTGGGGGACAGGGGTCGACTACACCTTC. Translating it yields CASRWGTGVDYTF.

This chain connects TRBV6-6 to TRBJ1-5, with 9 bases fitting TRBD1. Germline trimming cut 3 bases from V and 2 bases from J; bases unmatched to any gene: 5. Germline V CDR1 and CDR2: MNHNY, SVGAGI (reference sequence). The CDR3 has 16 residues. CDR3 protein: CASSYDRGSGNQPQHF. The CDR3 DNA sequence: TGTGCCAGCAGTTATGACAGGGGGTCTGGCAATCAGCCCCAGCATTTT.

The chain carries TRBV19 and TRBJ2-7; TRBD2 aligns across 9 bases. This CDR3 is 13 amino acids long. Trimming removed 10 bases from V and 4 bases from J; junction bases left unmatched: 8. The germline CDR1 and CDR2 sequences are LNHDA and SQIVND (reference sequence). The CDR3 here is CATRGGASYEQYF. The DNA for the CDR3 is TGTGCCACACGCGGGGGGGCGAGTTACGAGCAGTACTTC.

The chain joins TRBV5-1 to TRBJ2-7, with TRBD1 matching over 9 bases. Unmatched junction bases numbered 11, after V lost 4 bases and J lost 3 bases. This CDR3 region has 16 residues. CDR1 and CDR2 (germline): SGHRS, YFSETQ. CDR3 region: CASSRSWDRVNYEQYF. DNA for the CDR3: TGCGCCAGCAGCAGATCGTGGGACAGGGTCAACTACGAGCAGTACTTC.

This clone was picked up a small number of times. The V and J genes are TRBV30 and TRBJ1-5; no clear D. CDR3 length: 14 amino acids. V shed 1 base and J shed 0 bases, with 7 bases lying between them. Per the germline V gene, CDR1 is GTSNPN and CDR2 is SVGIG (reference sequence). CDR3 sequence reads: CAWSGINSNQPQHF. CDR3 coding DNA: TGTGCCTGGAGTGGGATAAATAGCAATCAGCCCCAGCATTTT. Looking up the rest from reference TRBV30 and TRBJ1-5 gives the full variable domain: SQTIHQWPATLVQPVGSPLSLECTVEGTSNPNLYWYRQAAGRGLQLLFYSVGIGQISSEVPQNLSASRPQDRQFILSSKKLLLSDSGFYLCAWSGINSNQPQHFGDGTRLSIL.

The rearrangement links TRBV11-3 to TRBJ2-5; D not resolved. Germline V lookup: CDR1 SGHNT, CDR2 YENEEA. Between the trimmed V and J ends, which lost 3 bases and 2 bases, there was a span of 13 bases. This CDR3 has 15 amino acids. CDR3 bases: TGTGCCAGCAGCTTCTCATACGGATTACAAGAGACCCAGTACTTC. Amino acid sequence: CASSFSYGLQETQYF.

The V call is TRBV18, the J call TRBJ1-3, with TRBD1 matching 9 bases. The CDR3 is made up of 14 amino acids. The germline CDR1 and CDR2 sequences are KGHSH and LQKENI. The J segment lost 3 bases and the V segment lost 3 bases, leaving 0 bases of the junction unmatched. The CDR3 nucleotides are TGTGCCAGCTCACCGGACAGGGGTGGAAACACCATATATTTT. Its translation: CASSPDRGGNTIYF.

The chain uses TRBV7-9 and TRBJ2-1; TRBD2 agrees at 11 bases. CDR1 is SEHNR and CDR2 is FQNEAQ in the germline V gene (reference sequence). V shed 5 bases and J 3 bases; nucleotides not matched to a gene: 3. This CDR3 comprises 15 residues. CDR3 in DNA: TGTGCCAGCAGCCGGGGACTAGCGGACTACAATGAGCAGTTCTTC. Protein sequence: CASSRGLADYNEQFF.

This clone was detected once. The rearrangement uses TRBV7-3 and TRBJ1-5; no definite D call. Germline values: CDR1 SGHTA, CDR2 FQGTGA. V lost 5 bases, J lost 7 bases, and 12 bases lay in between. The CDR3 sequence is 13 residues long. CDR3 residues: CASSPRRGQPQHF. CDR3 nucleotides: TGTGCCAGCAGCCCTCGTCGGGGACAGCCCCAGCATTTT.

The chain combines TRBV19 with TRBJ2-5; 7 positions match TRBD1. From germline, CDR1 is LNHDA and CDR2 SQIVND (reference sequence). V shed 5 bases and J 2 bases; nucleotides not matched to a gene: 5. This CDR3 has 14 residues. The CDR3 DNA reads as TGTGCCAGTAGTCGGACAGGTAGACAAGAGACCCAGTACTTC. This codes for CASSRTGRQETQYF.

This rearrangement joins TRBV28 to TRBJ2-1, with D hard to call. The length of the CDR3 is 18 residues. The ends were cut back, 3 bases at V and 0 bases at J, with 18 bases in the middle. Germline CDR1 MDHEN, CDR2 SYDVKM. The CDR3 DNA reads as TGTGCCAGCAGTTTGGAGAGCTTAGTGAGTCTCTCCTACAATGAGCAGTTCTTC. It encodes CASSLESLVSLSYNEQFF.

This chain uses TRBV2 with TRBJ1-4, with D maybe TRBD1 (5 bases). Germline loops: CDR1 SNHLY, CDR2 FYNNEI. Trimming left V 5 bases short and J 5 bases short, with 9 bases between. This CDR3 is built from 13 residues. The CDR3 sequence is CASSKRQNEKLFF. CDR3 sequence (DNA): TGTGCCAGCAGTAAACGACAGAATGAAAAACTGTTTTTT.